This T cell receptor beta chain was sequenced for a study of T cells in Graves' hyperthyroidism and ophthalmopathy. The CDR3 spans 14 residues. Germline V gene sequence: CDR1 SGHTA, CDR2 FQGNSA. The V and J ends lost 4 bases and 4 bases respectively, with 10 bases between them. RNA transcripts were the template for amplifying TCR beta CDR3 regions. The TCR CDR3 first-round RT-PCR relied on the HTBI primer set. TCRdb processed the multiplex PCR reads anew with MiXCR; each CDR3 protein has one entry. The sample shows over 550,000 distinct CDR3 sequences, around 17% of them seen only once. This clonotype has just a few counts.

The sequence was collected from a woman in her late teens or twenties with Graves' hyperthyroidism. Material for sequencing was blood. The chain recombines TRBV7-2 with TRBJ2-2; possibly TRBD1 for D (5 bases). DNA for the CDR3: TGTGCCAGCAGCTACCCAGGGTCCACCGGGGAGCTGTTTTTT. Translation: CASSYPGSTGELFF.